This passage covers 18 T cell receptor beta chains from one sample sequenced in a study of T cells in Graves' hyperthyroidism and ophthalmopathy. RNA transcripts yielded amplified TCR beta CDR3 regions. The primer set for the first-round RT-PCR of the TCR CDR3 was HTBI. MiXCR was run by TCRdb on the multiplex PCR reads, yielding one entry per CDR3 protein. The sample records 640,000 or so distinct CDR3 sequences, roughly 14% being singletons. Sequencing was done on a sample of blood. The receptors stem from a woman aged 40 to 55 with Graves' ophthalmopathy.

This clonotype was seen at least ten times. The rearrangement links TRBV7-3 to TRBJ2-7, with D possibly being TRBD2 (6 bases). V was pared by 5 bases and J by 6 bases, with 14 bases between. CDR3 size: 13 residues. Germline V gives CDR1 SGHTA, CDR2 FQGTGA. CDR3 DNA: TGTGCCAGCAGCCTGGACTATCCAGGCGAGCAGTACTTC. Its protein is CASSLDYPGEQYF. The full variable domain, with the rest looked up from reference TRBV7-3 and TRBJ2-7, is GAGVSQTPSNKVTEKGKYVELRCDPISGHTALYWYRQSLGQGPEFLIYFQGTGAADDSGLPNDRFFAVRPEGSVSTLKIQRTERGDSAVYLCASSLDYPGEQYFGPGTRLTVT.

This clonotype was seen repeatedly, ten times or more. This rearrangement joins TRBV20-1 to TRBJ1-1; TRBD1 might be the D (6 bases). Germline values: CDR1 DFQATT, CDR2 SNEGSKA (reference sequence). The CDR3 consists of 12 residues. With 4 bases removed from V and 6 bases from J, the gap between germline ends came to 12 bases. As DNA, the CDR3 is TGCAGTGCTAATAACAGGGTACCTGAAGCTTTCTTT. This translates into CSANNRVPEAFF.

V usage is TRBV18 and J usage is TRBJ1-1, with 7 positions matching TRBD1. Unmatched junction bases numbered 5, after V lost 8 bases and J lost 2 bases. The CDR3 totals 13 residues. Germline CDR1 is KGHSH and CDR2 is LQKENI. The CDR3 protein is CASRDSSNTEAFF. The CDR3 DNA follows: TGTGCCAGCCGGGACAGCTCCAACACTGAAGCTTTCTTT.

This clonotype was found many times. CDR3 sequence reads: CASSSTEVYGYTF. The CDR3 DNA follows: TGTGCCAGCAGTTCCACAGAGGTGTATGGCTACACCTTC. This chain joins TRBV28 and TRBJ1-2; no reliable D call. V lost 4 bases, J lost 5 bases, and 11 bases lay in between. The CDR3 runs to 13 residues. Germline CDR1 is MDHEN and CDR2 is SYDVKM.

The rearrangement uses TRBV7-9 and TRBJ2-4; a weak D match, TRBD2 (5 bases). Germline CDR1 and CDR2: SEHNR and FQNEAQ (reference sequence). CDR3 size: 11 residues. Trimming took off 4 bases at V and 10 bases at J, with 8 bases between the two ends. CDR3 in DNA: TGTGCCAGCAGCTCCCGACTAATTCAGTACTTC. Translated: CASSSRLIQYF.

This clonotype came up many times. This chain connects TRBV20-1 to TRBJ2-5; no firm D call. This CDR3 is 12 amino acids long. Trimming stripped 2 bases from V and 2 bases from J, with 6 bases between. CDR1 DFQATT and CDR2 SNEGSKA come from the germline V gene (reference sequence). CDR3 coding DNA: TGCAGTGCTAGAAGAACTCAAGAGACCCAGTACTTC. Translating gives CSARRTQETQYF.

This clonotype came up many times. V usage is TRBV12-5 and J usage is TRBJ2-7; tentatively, D is TRBD1 or TRBD2 (5 bases each). V was trimmed by 7 bases and J by 3 bases, leaving 22 bases between them. The CDR3 spans 16 residues. Germline V lookup: CDR1 LGHNT, CDR2 FRNRAP. The chain's CDR3 is CASAEDWGTQFYEQYF. CDR3 DNA: TGTGCTAGTGCCGAAGATTGGGGGACCCAATTCTACGAGCAGTACTTC.

V usage is TRBV5-8 and J usage is TRBJ1-2, with a weak D call TRBD1 (5 bases). The length of the CDR3 is 13 residues. Germline CDR1 and CDR2: SGHTS and YDEGEE. Trimming took 8 bases from V and 7 from J, leaving 18 bases between them. The CDR3 DNA sequence: TGTGCCAGTACAGATTCGGGGGATTTTGGCTACACCTTC. Protein sequence: CASTDSGDFGYTF.

This clonotype was detected many times. The chain joins TRBV20-1 to TRBJ2-7, with D possibly matching TRBD1 (6 bases). This CDR3 region has 16 residues. Germline V gene sequence: CDR1 DFQATT, CDR2 SNEGSKA (reference sequence). The V end lost 5 bases, the J end lost 3 bases, and 23 bases lay between the germline ends. The CDR3 loop reads CSAFTEGQLYHYEQYF. The CDR3 nucleotides read TGCAGTGCTTTCACCGAAGGACAGTTATACCACTACGAGCAGTACTTC.

In this sample, this clonotype turned up many times. The chain joins TRBV11-2 to TRBJ2-7; D possibly corresponds to TRBD2 (5 bases). Looked up from germline, CDR1 is SGHAT and CDR2 is FQNNGV. This CDR3 has 14 residues. Trimming removed 0 bases from V and 4 bases from J, with 10 bases in between. This CDR3 is CASSLDWERYEQYF. DNA for the CDR3: TGTGCCAGCAGCTTAGATTGGGAGCGGTACGAGCAGTACTTC.

This clonotype was found many times. The gene calls are TRBV27 and TRBJ2-7; TRBD1 agrees at 9 bases. Germline loops: CDR1 MNHEY, CDR2 SMNVEV (reference sequence). The junction had 10 bases not matched to a gene; V was cut back by 9 bases and J by 4 bases. CDR3 length equals 14 residues. The CDR3 sequence is CASRTGGGGYEQYF. DNA of the CDR3: TGTGCCAGTCGCACAGGGGGCGGAGGATACGAGCAGTACTTC.

Many counts were recorded for this clonotype. The rearrangement links TRBV10-3 to TRBJ1-1; TRBD1 might be the D (5 bases). Looked up from germline, CDR1 is ENHRY and CDR2 is SYGVKD. V was shortened by 8 bases and J by 0 bases, with 19 bases between the two germline ends. The CDR3 runs 16 residues. The CDR3 here is CAISSLTGDVNTEAFF. In DNA form, the CDR3 reads TGTGCCATCTCCTCCTTAACAGGAGACGTGAACACTGAAGCTTTCTTT.

This clonotype was counted at least ten times. V gene TRBV6-5 combines with J gene TRBJ2-7; 8 nucleotides align to TRBD1. The germline gives CDR1 MNHEY, CDR2 SVGAGI. This CDR3 region has 13 residues. Losses at the gene ends were 4 bases for V and 6 bases for J; bases not matched to a gene: 5. CDR3 protein: CASSSRTGLEQYF. CDR3 nucleotide sequence: TGTGCCAGCAGTTCCCGGACAGGGCTCGAGCAGTACTTC.

The sample holds one count of this clonotype. This chain links TRBV11-2 with TRBJ2-5, with TRBD1 identical over 11 bases. The germline CDR1 and CDR2 sequences are SGHAT and FQNNGV. CDR3 length: 15 amino acids. V lost 4 bases, J lost 5 bases, and 6 bases stayed unmatched. Here the CDR3 DNA reads TGTGCCAGCAGCTCCCGGGGACAGGGGGAGGAGACCCAGTACTTC. It yields the protein CASSSRGQGEETQYF.

This clonotype was picked up many times. In nucleotides, the CDR3 is TGTGCCAGCAGTCCCCAGGGGTCCGGGTTTGGGGCCAACGTCCTGACTTTC. Its translation: CASSPQGSGFGANVLTF. This chain uses TRBV28 with TRBJ2-6; D is possibly TRBD1 (6 bases). V was cut by 5 bases and J by 3 bases, with 17 bases left in between. In germline, CDR1 is MDHEN, CDR2 SYDVKM. This CDR3 has 17 amino acids. Supplemented by reference TRBV28 and TRBJ2-6, the full variable domain reads DVKVTQSSRYLVKRTGEKVFLECVQDMDHENMFWYRQDPGLGLRLIYFSYDVKMKEKGDIPEGYSVSREKKERFSLILESASTNQTSMYLCASSPQGSGFGANVLTFGAGSRLTVL.

Of note for this clonotype: A read error may explain this, as a much larger clone is one base away. J is TRBJ1-1 and V is TRBV29-1; no reliable D call. The CDR3 is made up of 11 amino acids. Looked up from germline, CDR1 is SQVTM and CDR2 is ANQGSEA. With 4 bases removed from V and 6 bases from J, the gap between germline ends came to 9 bases. The CDR3 sequence: CSVVRAAEAFF. The DNA for the CDR3 is TGCAGCGTTGTAAGGGCGGCTGAAGCTTTCTTT.

At least ten counts were recorded for this clonotype. The V call is TRBV20-1, the J call TRBJ1-1; no reliable D call. Germline V gene data show CDR1 as DFQATT and CDR2 as SNEGSKA (reference sequence). The CDR3 consists of 15 residues. The germline V and J ends were trimmed by 1 base and 1 base, with 13 bases remaining between them. The CDR3, as DNA: TGCAGTGCTAGAGTGGGGTGGGTGAGGAACACTGAAGCTTTCTTT. Encoded protein: CSARVGWVRNTEAFF.

This clonotype occurred a few times. V gene TRBV5-1 combines with J gene TRBJ2-7, with D perhaps matching TRBD2 (6 bases). Germline V gives CDR1 SGHRS, CDR2 YFSETQ. There are 15 residues in the CDR3. V was shortened by 3 bases and J by 2 bases, with 15 bases between the two germline ends. CDR3 sequence: CASSSSRDFTYEQYF. The CDR3 DNA follows: TGCGCCAGCAGCTCTTCCCGGGACTTCACCTACGAGCAGTACTTC.